This T cell receptor (beta chain) is drawn from a study of human T cells and chemical hapten exposure (dated by TCRdb to the early 2020s). At the level of the whole study: For sensitization, 2% DPC in acetone was applied to an approximately 2 cm by approximately 2 cm area of upper inner arm skin. Peripheral blood TCR repertoire changes were tracked in vivo in alopecia patients during primary and secondary sensitization to the hapten diphenylcyclopropenone (DPC). Nearly 30 alopecia patients gave blood for TCR sequencing at one to four time points (pre-sensitization, 2, 6 and 24 weeks). Blood was sampled from patients pre-sensitization (week 0) and at 2, 6 and about 24 weeks after DPC sensitization. Throughout the roughly 24-week study period, patients were also given weekly therapeutic DPC doses on the scalp. The mostly female patient cohort included alopecia areata with under or over 50% scalp involvement, alopecia totalis and alopecia universalis. Libraries were pooled for sequencing, and variation in per-sample TCR yields was attributed mainly to small differences in library volumes within the pool. Patch testing was done on the upper back using Finn chambers containing 0.01% DPC, and results were scored after 6 days according to International Contact Dermatitis Research Group standards. The research as a whole found: Compared with pre-sensitization or healthy control sets, expanded TCRs formed significantly more large CDR3 similarity clusters, which is consistent with antigen-driven responses. Patch test score was positively correlated with the number of PT1 expanded TCRs, with significance at thresholds 8, 16 and 32 but not at 4. After repeated subsampling, the strength of the expansion versus patch-test correlation and the threshold at which it became significant changed. DPC sensitization did not change how many TCRs were above 1 in 1000 frequency, and no evidence was found of alterations in global repertoire structure. Because every patient had alopecia, a presumed autoimmune disease, the patients' immune response might differ from that of healthy individuals.

Via the germline V gene, CDR1 is ENHRY and CDR2 SYGVKD. From the cysteine up to the phenylalanine, the CDR3 has a length of 14 residues. The kept DNA is CDR3 alone, 42 bases in frame from the first base. Trimmed from V: 6 bases; trimmed from J: 2 bases; junction bases lacking a gene match: 4. In light of the paper, this sample's time point label describes: patch test 1, 2 weeks after DPC sensitization. This specimen's treatment or condition label, interpreted: therapeutic diphenylcyclopropenone sensitization with weekly scalp DPC. Blood at each patch-test visit was drawn before the patch test was applied. Patients were eligible if aged 18 to 70, diagnosed with alopecia and judged suitable for DPC therapy, and pregnant patients were excluded. Unfractionated whole blood was collected in Tempus Blood RNA tubes, and total RNA was extracted from that blood. Libraries were made using RACE. Instrument on record: NextSeq 500. During library preparation, unique molecular identifiers were attached to individual cDNA molecules so that TCRs could be counted quantitatively and reproducibly. Both TCR alpha and TCR beta chains were sequenced from each blood RNA sample. The original methods were these. The median number of TCRs per sample was roughly 94,000, ranging from about 20,000 to 750,000. The Decombinator software suite was used to annotate the V, J and CDR3 of the TCR reads. For PS versus PT1 abundance plots, all samples were subsampled to the same number of TCRs (28,000). TCRs were defined as expanded if absent before sensitization and observed at least eight times at the 2-week time point. TCRdb redid the processing of the public reads, applying fastp at Q25 and MiXCR, and retained in-frame beta chains. Identical CDR3 proteins give one entry, which carries the most common genes and DNA. The V and J calls and clone size are TCRdb's, not the authors'. The sample has 300,000 to 400,000 distinct CDR3 sequences on record, around 7% of them singletons. Roughly 8% of the sample goes to the ten largest clones.

Remarks on this clonotype: Its antigen is not yet known. Within one base of it there is no much larger clone, and no base qualities were kept.

The input for sequencing was whole blood, taken in connection with sensitization to the hapten diphenylcyclopropenone (DPC). Here the chain combines TRBV10-3 and TRBJ2-7, and 10 bases in between align with TRBD1. The source of this sequence is a woman between 18 and 30 years old with alopecia areata. Some clones in this sample may be carry-over from other donors' samples. This receptor has the CDR3 CAIRGDRGTYEQYF. The base sequence is TGTGCCATCAGAGGGGACAGGGGTACCTACGAGCAGTACTTC.